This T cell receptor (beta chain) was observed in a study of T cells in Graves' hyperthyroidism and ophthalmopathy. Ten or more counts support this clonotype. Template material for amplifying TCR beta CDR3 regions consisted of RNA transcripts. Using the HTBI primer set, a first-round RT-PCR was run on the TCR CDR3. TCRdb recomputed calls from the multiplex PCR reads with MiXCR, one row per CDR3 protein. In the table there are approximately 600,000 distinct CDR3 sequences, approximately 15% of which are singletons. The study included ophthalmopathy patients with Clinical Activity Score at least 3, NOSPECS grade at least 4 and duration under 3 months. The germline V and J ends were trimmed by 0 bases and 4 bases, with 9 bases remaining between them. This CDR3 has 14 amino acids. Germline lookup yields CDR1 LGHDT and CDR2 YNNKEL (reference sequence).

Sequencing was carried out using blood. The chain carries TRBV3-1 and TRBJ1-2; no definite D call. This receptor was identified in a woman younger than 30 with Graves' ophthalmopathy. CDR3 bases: TGTGCCAGCAGCCAAGATCCCGGGGTCTATGGCTACACCTTC. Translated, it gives CASSQDPGVYGYTF.